Only a few counts were recorded for the clone carrying this T cell receptor (beta chain). Its antigen is as yet unknown. The CDR3 is 14 amino acids. Per the germline V gene, CDR1 is SGHDN and CDR2 is FVKESK. The ends were cut back, 1 base at V and 5 bases at J, with 11 bases in the middle. This entry is derived from a study of T cell responses to AZD1222 COVID-19 vaccine. General study results and limits: The number of AZD1222 recipients seropositive at baseline was only five or six. Dominant at 160-218 and 743-854, vaccine-associated CD4 TCRs also spanned spike. Targeting of unmutated variant regions was reportedly seen in nearly half of spike-specific TCRs. Sampled repertoires all dated from after the peak T cell response.

Data came from immunoSEQ multiplex PCR; TCRdb stores just in-frame clones and leaves some out. The sample contains over 65,000 clones, less than 90% of which appear only once. This clonotype was obtained from an adult in good health. This material consisted of peripheral blood, taken on day 0 of AZD1222 vaccination. This chain joins TRBV14 and TRBJ2-5; no clear D. As DNA, the CDR3 is TGTGCCAGCAGCCAAGGGGCCAGATCGGAGACCCAGTACTTC. Protein sequence: CASSQGARSETQYF.